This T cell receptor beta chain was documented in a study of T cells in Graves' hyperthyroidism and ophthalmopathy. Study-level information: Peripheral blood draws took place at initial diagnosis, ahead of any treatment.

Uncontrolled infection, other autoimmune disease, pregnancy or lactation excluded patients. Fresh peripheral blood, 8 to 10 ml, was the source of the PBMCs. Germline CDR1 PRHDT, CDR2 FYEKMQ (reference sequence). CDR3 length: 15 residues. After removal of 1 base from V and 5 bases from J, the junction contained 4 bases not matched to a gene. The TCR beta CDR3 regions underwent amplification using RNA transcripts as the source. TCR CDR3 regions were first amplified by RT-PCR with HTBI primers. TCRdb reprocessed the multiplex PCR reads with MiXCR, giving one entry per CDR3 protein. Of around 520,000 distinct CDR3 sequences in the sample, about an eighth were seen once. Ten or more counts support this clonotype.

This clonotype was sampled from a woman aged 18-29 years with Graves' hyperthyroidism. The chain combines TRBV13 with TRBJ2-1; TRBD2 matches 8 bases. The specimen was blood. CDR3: CASSLAGGPDNEQFF. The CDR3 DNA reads TGTGCCAGCAGCTTAGCGGGAGGGCCTGACAATGAGCAGTTCTTC.